Listed below are T cell receptor beta chains from one sample, sequenced in a study of identical twins. TCRdb itself ran the 5' RACE reads through MiXCR, one entry per CDR3 protein. The data hold approximately 590,000 distinct CDR3 sequences, with 7.5% to 10% observed a single time. The sample was also linked to a second study, of yellow fever vaccine responses in identical twins.

Source material: PBMCs. The receptors stem from a woman aged 18-29 years in good health. Each CDR3 is given with its conserved first and last residue. Fields, in order: V gene, D gene, J gene, clone size, CDR3 protein, CDR3 DNA. The D gene is left open where the match is weak. Only some rows state a clone size, as once, few, many or a class for expanded clones.

>TRBV6-5|TRBD1|TRBJ2-5|-
CASSYDGTAQETQYF
TGTGCCAGCAGTTACGACGGGACAGCCCAAGAGACCCAGTACTTC
>TRBV6-1|TRBD2|TRBJ2-1|-
CASSQAPGLAGGGLYNEQFF
TGTGCCAGCAGCCAAGCACCGGGACTAGCGGGAGGGGGGTTGTACAATGAGCAGTTCTTC
>TRBV28|TRBD1|TRBJ2-2|many
CASSPSTGTGGASGELFF
TGTGCCAGCAGCCCCTCAACCGGGACAGGGGGCGCTTCCGGGGAGCTGTTTTTT
>TRBV6-1|TRBD1|TRBJ2-3|-
CASSVTGGSGDTQYF
TGTGCCAGCAGTGTGACAGGGGGGTCAGGAGATACGCAGTATTTT
>TRBV18|-|TRBJ1-5|-
CASSLNRARDQPQHF
TGTGCCAGCTCACTGAACAGGGCCCGGGATCAGCCCCAGCATTTT
>TRBV29-1|-|TRBJ2-7|-
CSVQEGAGEQYF
TGCAGCGTTCAGGAGGGGGCTGGGGAGCAGTACTTC
>TRBV7-9|TRBD1|TRBJ2-2|-
CASSILGQANTGELFF
TGTGCCAGCAGCATTCTGGGACAGGCGAACACCGGGGAGCTGTTTTTT
>TRBV7-2|-|TRBJ2-1|many
CASSYRDAGRNEQFF
TGTGCCAGCAGCTACCGGGACGCGGGGCGGAATGAGCAGTTCTTC
>TRBV14|-|TRBJ2-3|-
CASSQRRGKNTDTQYF
TGTGCCAGCAGCCAACGACGGGGGAAGAACACAGATACGCAGTATTTT
>TRBV12-3/TRBV12-4|TRBD1|TRBJ2-1|few
CASSFPRGNEQFF
TGTGCCAGCAGTTTTCCCAGGGGGAATGAGCAGTTCTTC
>TRBV3-1|TRBD1|TRBJ1-2|-
CASSGTGSGYTF
TGTGCCAGCTCCGGGACAGGGTCGGGCTACACCTTC
>TRBV4-1|-|TRBJ2-7|-
CASSQGPGGLEQYF
TGCGCCAGCAGCCAAGGTCCGGGGGGCCTCGAGCAGTACTTC
>TRBV7-9|-|TRBJ2-2|-
CASSLIQGGTGELFF
TGTGCCAGCAGCTTAATACAGGGAGGCACCGGGGAGCTGTTTTTT
>TRBV10-3|-|TRBJ1-1|many
CAISDGVHTEAFF
TGTGCCATCAGTGATGGGGTTCACACTGAAGCTTTCTTT
>TRBV6-4|TRBD2|TRBJ2-1|many
CASSTSGSYNEQFF
TGTGCCAGCAGTACCAGCGGGAGTTACAATGAGCAGTTCTTC
>TRBV6-4|-|TRBJ2-1|many
CASSEGGDHNEQFF
TGTGCCAGCAGTGAAGGCGGAGACCACAATGAGCAGTTCTTC
>TRBV29-1|-|TRBJ2-7|few
CSAWTPGWGYEQYF
TGCAGCGCTTGGACGCCCGGCTGGGGCTACGAGCAGTACTTC
>TRBV27|-|TRBJ2-5|-
CASSLWAQETQYF
TGTGCCAGCAGTTTATGGGCGCAAGAGACCCAGTACTTC
>TRBV29-1|TRBD2|TRBJ2-1|many
CSVHGLAGGIEQFF
TGCAGCGTCCACGGACTAGCGGGAGGGATCGAGCAGTTCTTC
>TRBV11-3|-|TRBJ2-2|many
CASSLLQGGTGELFF
TGTGCCAGCAGCTTATTACAGGGTGGGACCGGGGAGCTGTTTTTT
>TRBV20-1|-|TRBJ2-7|many
CSASPRANLYEQYF
TGCAGTGCTAGCCCCAGGGCTAACCTCTACGAGCAGTACTTC
>TRBV5-4|TRBD2|TRBJ2-2|few
CASSPIAGAVGELFF
TGTGCCAGCAGTCCAATAGCGGGAGCGGTCGGGGAGCTGTTTTTT
>TRBV11-2|-|TRBJ1-1|many
CASSFSRGLDTEAFF
TGTGCCAGCAGCTTTTCCAGGGGTTTGGACACTGAAGCTTTCTTT
>TRBV29-1|TRBD2|TRBJ2-7|few
CRGRENYEQYF
TGCAGAGGGCGGGAGAATTACGAGCAGTACTTC
>TRBV6-1|TRBD2|TRBJ2-2|many
CASTSGGESGELFF
TGTGCCAGCACTAGCGGGGGGGAATCCGGGGAGCTGTTTTTT
>TRBV5-1|-|TRBJ2-3|few
CASSLEGVRDTQYF
TGCGCCAGCAGCTTGGAGGGGGTTCGCGATACGCAGTATTTT
>TRBV6-1|-|TRBJ2-1|many
CATSAGTSSYNEQFF
TGTGCCACCTCGGCGGGAACGAGCTCCTACAATGAGCAGTTCTTC
>TRBV30|-|TRBJ2-1|-
CAWSVRRGHEQFF
TGTGCCTGGAGTGTACGGCGAGGGCATGAGCAGTTCTTC
>TRBV10-2|TRBD2|TRBJ2-2|many
CASRANAGGTGELFF
TGCGCCAGCAGGGCGAACGCGGGGGGAACCGGGGAGCTGTTTTTT
>TRBV25-1|TRBD1|TRBJ2-2|many
CASSVQGSNTGELFF
TGTGCCAGCAGTGTACAGGGGTCTAACACCGGGGAGCTGTTTTTT
>TRBV12-3/TRBV12-4|TRBD2|TRBJ2-5|-
CASRLAGPSSETQYF
TGTGCCAGCAGACTAGCGGGGCCATCATCGGAGACCCAGTACTTC
>TRBV28|-|TRBJ2-1|many
CASGSYNEQFF
TGTGCCAGTGGCTCCTACAATGAGCAGTTCTTC